This section outlines one T cell receptor (beta chain) sequence together with its context. It lacks a known antigen. Base quality data are lacking; no much larger clone is found one base away. This specimen comes from a study of blood T cell repertoires in COVID-19 (dated by TCRdb to 2018 to 2020). General notes on the study: Samples covering the acute and convalescent phases of COVID-19 were provided by collaborators in the United States, Italy and Spain. The material from the prospective study consisted of cDNA or gDNA derived from T cells, B-cell-depleted T cells, or PBMCs. Subjects who had been exposed to COVID-19, were actively infected with it, or had recovered from it provided the deeply sampled blood TCRbeta repertoires that made up the dataset. A freely available public database, intended as a resource for researchers studying the immune response to SARS-CoV-2, is where the repertoires were released. Samples came from the ongoing ImmuneRACE study (first 160 participants) plus 1,254 subjects from 6 global collaborators. Sample metadata almost always included a de-identified subject ID, COVID-19 status, age in years and sex. Where available, HLA class I and class II types were obtained from metadata supplied by the sample provider rather than from assay-based typing. Results and caveats for the whole study, not just this receptor: The amount of clinical and demographic metadata varied by source and participant and was provided uncurated.

The immunoSEQ Assay, a bias-controlled multiplex PCR, was used to amplify TCRbeta CDR3 regions from genomic DNA. The paper's processing steps were these. The number of nucleated cells in each sample was estimated from the amplification of reference gene primers within the assay. Sequence reads were collapsed and filtered to measure the absolute abundance of every unique TCRbeta CDR3 rearrangement. For each sample, productive Simpson clonality was calculated as the square root of Simpson's diversity index over productive rearrangements. This immuneACCESS table, as held by TCRdb, lists in-frame sequences with V and J called but not all clones. Of the missing ones, under half trace to an unresolved V gene in checked studies; the others have no known cause. V and J calls and clone size are copied from that table; D and trimming were computed from the DNA. The table for this sample lists 110,000 or so clones; 85% of them were counted only once. The biggest ten clones account for around an eighth of the sample.

V is cut by 1 base and J by 8 bases, and the space between the germline ends is 15 bases. According to the germline V gene, CDR1 reads SGHVS and CDR2 reads FQNEAQ. The CDR3 holds 16 amino acids from the cysteine to the phenylalanine. The entry retains the CDR3 DNA only, 48 bases that are in frame from base 1. Whole blood was collected in K2EDTA tubes by collaborating institutions according to the institutions' own protocols. For TCRbeta analysis, collaborators shipped samples in one of three forms: frozen whole blood, isolated PBMCs, or DNA extracted from either of those sample types. Sequencing was carried out using peripheral blood. This sequence was found in a human donor in a cohort sampled during active COVID-19. Recombination linked TRBV7-8 to TRBJ1-6, with the identity of the D gene unclear. The CDR3 corresponds to CASSLELGLAYSPLHF. The nucleotide sequence reads as follows: TGTGCCAGCAGCTTAGAGTTGGGCCTGGCCTATTCACCCCTCCACTTT.